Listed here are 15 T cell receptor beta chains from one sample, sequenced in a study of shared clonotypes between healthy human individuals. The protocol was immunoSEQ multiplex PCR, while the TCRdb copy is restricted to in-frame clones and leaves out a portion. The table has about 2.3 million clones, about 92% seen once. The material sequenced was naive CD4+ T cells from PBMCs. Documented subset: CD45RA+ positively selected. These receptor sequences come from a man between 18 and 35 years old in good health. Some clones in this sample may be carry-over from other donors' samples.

As DNA, the CDR3 is TGTGCCAGCACCCCGACGGTGAACACTGAAGCTTTCTTT. Translation: CASTPTVNTEAFF. The chain joins TRBV6-5 to TRBJ1-1; D unresolved. This CDR3 has 13 amino acids. Germline assignment: CDR1 MNHEY and CDR2 SVGAGI. V lost 7 bases to trimming and J lost 0 bases, with 9 bases between them.

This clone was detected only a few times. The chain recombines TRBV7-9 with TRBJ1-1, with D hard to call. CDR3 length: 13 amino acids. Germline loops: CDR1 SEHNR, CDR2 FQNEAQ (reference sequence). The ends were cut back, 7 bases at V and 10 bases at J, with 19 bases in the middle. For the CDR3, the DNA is TGTGCCAGCACTACCGGCGGGGAAATGGCAGCTTTCTTT. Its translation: CASTTGGEMAAFF.

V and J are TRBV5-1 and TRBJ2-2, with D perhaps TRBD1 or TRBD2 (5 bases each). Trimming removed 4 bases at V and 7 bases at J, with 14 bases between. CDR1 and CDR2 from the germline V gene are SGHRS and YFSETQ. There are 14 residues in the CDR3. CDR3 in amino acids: CASSPGLPGGELFF. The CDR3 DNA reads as TGCGCCAGCAGCCCGGGGCTACCGGGCGGGGAGCTGTTTTTT.

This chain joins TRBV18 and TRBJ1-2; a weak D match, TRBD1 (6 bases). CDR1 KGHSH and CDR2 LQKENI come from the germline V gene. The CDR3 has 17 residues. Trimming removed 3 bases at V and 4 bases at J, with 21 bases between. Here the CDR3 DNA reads TGTGCCAGCTCACCGATCTACGGACAGACCCAGAGCTATGGCTACACCTTC. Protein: CASSPIYGQTQSYGYTF.

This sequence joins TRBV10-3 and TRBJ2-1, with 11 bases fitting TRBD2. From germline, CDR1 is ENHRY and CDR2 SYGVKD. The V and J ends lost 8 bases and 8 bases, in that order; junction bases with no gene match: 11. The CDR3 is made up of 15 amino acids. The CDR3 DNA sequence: TGTGCCATCGGTACTACTAGCGGGAGTGTCGATGAGCAGTTCTTC. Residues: CAIGTTSGSVDEQFF.

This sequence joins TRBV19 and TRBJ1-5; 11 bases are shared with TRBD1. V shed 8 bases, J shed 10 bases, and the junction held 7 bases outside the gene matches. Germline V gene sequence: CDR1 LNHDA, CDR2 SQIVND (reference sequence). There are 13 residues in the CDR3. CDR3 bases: TGTGCCAGTCTCCGGGACAGGGGGTCACCCCAGCATTTT. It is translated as CASLRDRGSPQHF.

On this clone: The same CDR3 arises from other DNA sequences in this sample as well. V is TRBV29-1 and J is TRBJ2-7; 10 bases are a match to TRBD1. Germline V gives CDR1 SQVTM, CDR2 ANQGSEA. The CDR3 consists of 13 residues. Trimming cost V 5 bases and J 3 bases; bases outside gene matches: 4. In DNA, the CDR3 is TGCAGCGTTCCGGGACAGGGGTTCTACGAGCAGTACTTC. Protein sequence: CSVPGQGFYEQYF.

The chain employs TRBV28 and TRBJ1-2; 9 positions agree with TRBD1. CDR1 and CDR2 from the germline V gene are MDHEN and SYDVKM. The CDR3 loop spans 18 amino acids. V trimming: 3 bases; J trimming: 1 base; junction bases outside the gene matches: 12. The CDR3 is CASSLVPYSGQGNYGYTF. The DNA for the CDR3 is TGTGCCAGCAGTTTGGTTCCTTACTCGGGACAGGGTAACTATGGCTACACCTTC.

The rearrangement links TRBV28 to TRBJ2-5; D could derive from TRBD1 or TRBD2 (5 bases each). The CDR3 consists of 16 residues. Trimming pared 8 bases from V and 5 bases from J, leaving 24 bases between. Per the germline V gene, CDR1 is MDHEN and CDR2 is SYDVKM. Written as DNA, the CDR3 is TGTGCCAGCGGAACGGCGACTACTAACAGGAGGGAGACCCAGTACTTC. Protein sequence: CASGTATTNRRETQYF.

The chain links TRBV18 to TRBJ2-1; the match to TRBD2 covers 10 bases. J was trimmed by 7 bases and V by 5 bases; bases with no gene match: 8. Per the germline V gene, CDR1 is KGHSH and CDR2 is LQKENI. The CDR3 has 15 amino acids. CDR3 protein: CASSTTSGVGNEQFF. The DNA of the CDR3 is TGTGCCAGCTCAACAACTAGCGGGGTAGGAAATGAGCAGTTCTTC.

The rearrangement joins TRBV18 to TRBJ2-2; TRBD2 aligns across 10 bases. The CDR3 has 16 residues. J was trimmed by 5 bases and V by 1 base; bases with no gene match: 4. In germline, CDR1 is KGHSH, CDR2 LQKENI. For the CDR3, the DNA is TGTGCCAGCTCACCACGGACTAGCGGCAAAACCGGGGAGCTGTTTTTT. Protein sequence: CASSPRTSGKTGELFF.

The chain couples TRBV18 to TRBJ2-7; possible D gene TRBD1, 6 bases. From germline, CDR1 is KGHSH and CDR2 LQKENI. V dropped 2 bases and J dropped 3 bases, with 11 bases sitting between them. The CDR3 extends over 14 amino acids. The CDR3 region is CASSPGSRGYEQYF. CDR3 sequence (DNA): TGTGCCAGCTCACCAGGTTCCAGGGGCTACGAGCAGTACTTC.

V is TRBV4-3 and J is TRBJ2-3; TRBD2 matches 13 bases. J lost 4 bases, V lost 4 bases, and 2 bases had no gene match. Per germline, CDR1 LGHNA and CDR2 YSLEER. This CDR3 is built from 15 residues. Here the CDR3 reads CASSPGLAGADTQYF. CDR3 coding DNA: TGCGCCAGCAGCCCAGGACTAGCGGGAGCAGATACGCAGTATTTT.

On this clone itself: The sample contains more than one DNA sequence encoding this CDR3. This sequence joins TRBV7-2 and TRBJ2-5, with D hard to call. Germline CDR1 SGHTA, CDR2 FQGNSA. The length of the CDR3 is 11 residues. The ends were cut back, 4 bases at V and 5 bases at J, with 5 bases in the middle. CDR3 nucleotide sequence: TGTGCCAGCAGCTCGTGGGAGACCCAGTACTTC. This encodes CASSSWETQYF.

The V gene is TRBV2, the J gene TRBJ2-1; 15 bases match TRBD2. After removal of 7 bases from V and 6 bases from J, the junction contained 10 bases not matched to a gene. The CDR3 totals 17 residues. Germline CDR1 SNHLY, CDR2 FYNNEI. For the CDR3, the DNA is TGTGCCAGCAATCGGCGATGGACTAGCGGGAGGGGCAATGAGCAGTTCTTC. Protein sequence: CASNRRWTSGRGNEQFF.